The 13 T cell receptor beta chains in this list originate from one sample, sequenced in a study of T-cell memory formation after mild COVID-19. TCRdb called the 5' RACE reads again in MiXCR, with one record for every CDR3 protein. The table has 250,000 to 350,000 distinct CDR3 sequences, approximately 15% seen once. The specimen was PBMCs or a T cell subset sorted from them (not recorded which). Receptors were obtained from a man between 18 and 29 years old who had mild COVID-19 (a few samples of this study predate the infection). Cell type and time point are not known.

The V gene is TRBV9, the J gene TRBJ2-2; no firm D call. This CDR3 is built from 15 residues. Germline V gene data show CDR1 as SGDLS and CDR2 as YYNGEE. Trimming stripped 4 bases from V and 5 bases from J, with 15 bases between. CDR3 in amino acids: CASSPFPGLTGELFF. The DNA for the CDR3 is TGTGCCAGCAGCCCATTTCCTGGGTTGACCGGGGAGCTGTTTTTT. Full variable domain (outside the CDR3, taken from reference TRBV9 and TRBJ2-2): DSGVTQTPKHLITATGQRVTLRCSPRSGDLSVYWYQQSLDQGLQFLIQYYNGEERAKGNILERFSAQQFPDLHSELNLSSLELGDSALYFCASSPFPGLTGELFFGEGSRLTVL.

The chain has TRBV7-9 and TRBJ2-5; D gene ambiguous. Trimming pared 1 base from V and 7 bases from J, leaving 13 bases between. The CDR3 length is 14 residues. Germline CDR1 is SEHNR and CDR2 is FQNEAQ (reference sequence). As DNA, the CDR3 is TGTGCCAGCAGCTTAGTAAGCCCTTCGGGGACCCAGTACTTC. Encoded protein: CASSLVSPSGTQYF.

This clonotype was seen ten or more times. V usage is TRBV7-2 and J usage is TRBJ1-5, with TRBD1 matching 7 bases. V gave up 2 bases and J gave up 6 bases; unmatched junction bases: 7. Germline V gene lookup returns CDR1 SGHTA and CDR2 FQGNSA. This CDR3 contains 15 residues. The CDR3, as DNA: TGTGCCAGCAGCTTACAGGGGGGGATCAGTCAGCCCCAGCATTTT. It codes for CASSLQGGISQPQHF.

In its sample, this clonotype was seen a few times. The chain is built from TRBV28 and TRBJ2-1, with 11 positions matching TRBD2. CDR3 length equals 14 residues. The ends lost 6 bases at V and 6 bases at J; junction bases unmatched: 4. Germline CDR1 MDHEN, CDR2 SYDVKM. CDR3 DNA sequence: TGTGCCAGCAGCCTAGCGGGGGGCGTCAATGAGCAGTTCTTC. The encoded protein is CASSLAGGVNEQFF.

The chain is built from TRBV6-2 or TRBV6-3 and TRBJ1-5; no clear D gene. Germline CDR1 reads MNHEY; CDR2 reads SVGEGT. The V and J ends lost 10 bases and 5 bases respectively, with 12 bases between them. This CDR3 is 12 amino acids long. CDR3 loop: CATGLLHQPQHF. CDR3 nucleotides: TGTGCCACCGGGCTGCTCCATCAGCCCCAGCATTTT.

The chain carries TRBV20-1 and TRBJ1-4, with TRBD1 identical over 7 bases. V shed 0 bases and J 8 bases; nucleotides not matched to a gene: 6. The CDR3 is made up of 14 amino acids. Germline V lookup: CDR1 DFQATT, CDR2 SNEGSKA (reference sequence). CDR3 in amino acids: CSARDNRGGEKLFF. The DNA for the CDR3 is TGCAGTGCTAGAGATAACAGGGGTGGGGAAAAACTGTTTTTT.

This rearrangement joins TRBV19 to TRBJ2-4; 7 bases fit TRBD1. CDR1 is LNHDA, CDR2 SQIVND, per germline (reference sequence). Unmatched junction bases numbered 3, after V lost 6 bases and J lost 4 bases. CDR3 length equals 13 residues. This CDR3 reads CASSRQGKNIQYF. In DNA, the CDR3 is TGTGCCAGTAGCCGACAGGGAAAAAACATTCAGTACTTC.

This chain joins TRBV12-3 or TRBV12-4 and TRBJ2-2, with 8 positions matching TRBD2. The CDR3 contains 14 residues. V shed 10 bases and J 0 bases; nucleotides not matched to a gene: 4. As DNA, the CDR3 is TGTGCCACGGGGGGGGCTTCGAACACCGGGGAGCTGTTTTTT. It codes for CATGGASNTGELFF.

This chain connects TRBV15 to TRBJ1-1; D is undetermined. There are 14 residues in the CDR3. Trimming left V 0 bases short and J 7 bases short, with 12 bases between. Germline V gives CDR1 LNHNV, CDR2 YYDKDF (reference sequence). DNA of the CDR3: TGTGCCACCAGCAGAGAAAGGCGGAACGGTGAAGCTTTCTTT. It is translated as CATSRERRNGEAFF.

The gene calls are TRBV5-1 and TRBJ2-7, with D possibly TRBD1 on 5 matching bases. The V and J ends lost 2 bases and 0 bases respectively, with 12 bases between them. This CDR3 has 15 residues. Germline-derived CDR1 and CDR2 are SGHRS and YFSETQ. CDR3 coding DNA: TGCGCCAGCAGCTTAGGAGAAGGGGCCTCCTACGAGCAGTACTTC. The encoded protein is CASSLGEGASYEQYF.

Here the CDR3 DNA reads TGTGCCAGCAGCTCCCCCCTGAGTGTGAACACCATATATTTT. Its protein product is CASSSPLSVNTIYF. The chain has TRBV12-3 or TRBV12-4 and TRBJ1-3; D uncertain. V was shortened by 6 bases and J by 7 bases, with 16 bases between the two germline ends. This CDR3 has 14 residues.

Only a few counts were recorded for this clonotype. The chain uses TRBV7-6 and TRBJ2-5; TRBD1 matches 8 bases. Per the germline V gene, CDR1 is SGHVS and CDR2 is FNYEAQ. The CDR3 consists of 14 residues. With 4 bases clipped from V and 2 bases from J, the junction kept 3 bases outside the gene matches. The CDR3 loop is CASSYRDRQETQYF. The CDR3 DNA reads as TGTGCCAGCAGCTACCGGGACAGGCAAGAGACCCAGTACTTC.

A few counts support this clonotype. This rearrangement joins TRBV29-1 to TRBJ1-1, with 9 bases identical to TRBD1. The ends lost 6 bases at V and 3 bases at J; junction bases unmatched: 5. The CDR3 runs to 13 residues. Germline CDR1 reads SQVTM; CDR2 reads ANQGSEA. CDR3 bases: TGCAGCGTGGTTAGGGACAGGGACACTGAAGCTTTCTTT. Translating gives CSVVRDRDTEAFF.